These T cell receptor beta chains were read from a single sample in a study of regulatory T cells in long-lasting Graves disease. Each CDR3 protein gets one entry after TCRdb re-called the multiplex PCR reads with MiXCR. The repertoire holds more than 350,000 distinct CDR3 sequences, with 21% as singletons. The starting material was peripheral blood mononuclear cells (PBMCs), obtained when the disease was refractory, from a patient treated with antithyroid drugs. All receptors derive from a female donor with Graves disease. CDR3s include the opening cysteine and the closing phenylalanine or tryptophan. Each record gives: J gene, V gene, clone size, D gene, CDR3 length, CDR3 protein, CDR3 DNA. The D gene is left open where the match is weak. A row's size may be missing; if present it is once, few, many or a size class.

TRBJ2-5 | TRBV5-6 | . | . | 13 | CASTQEAEETQYF | TGTGCCAGCACCCAAGAGGCAGAAGAGACCCAGTACTTC
TRBJ2-7 | TRBV28 | many | . | 11 | CASGGSYEQYF | TGTGCCAGCGGCGGGTCCTACGAGCAGTACTTC
TRBJ2-1 | TRBV11-2 | . | . | 16 | CASSSTGSTTYNEQFF | TGTGCCAGCAGCTCAACAGGGTCCACTACCTACAATGAGCAGTTCTTC
TRBJ2-2 | TRBV7-2 | . | TRBD2 | 16 | CASSQGTGGSAGELFF | TGTGCCAGCAGCCAAGGGACTGGCGGGAGTGCCGGGGAGCTGTTTTTT
TRBJ2-5 | TRBV3-1 | . | TRBD2 | 16 | CASSELAGGLQETQYF | TGTGCCAGCAGCGAGCTAGCGGGAGGTCTCCAAGAGACCCAGTACTTC
TRBJ2-7 | TRBV6-5 | . | TRBD1 | 15 | CASSYGQGGTYEQYF | TGTGCCAGCAGTTACGGACAGGGAGGAACGTACGAGCAGTACTTC
TRBJ2-7 | TRBV7-3 | . | TRBD2 | 13 | CVSSLTGGDRLVF | TGTGTCAGCAGCTTAACGGGGGGAGACCGACTCGTCTTC
TRBJ1-4 | TRBV20-1 | few | . | 15 | CSLPFRVGWNEKLFF | TGCAGCCTACCCTTCAGGGTCGGATGGAATGAAAAACTGTTTTTT
TRBJ2-4 | TRBV20-1 | few | TRBD2 | 14 | CSAREEAGENIQYF | TGCAGTGCTAGAGAGGAGGCGGGGGAAAACATTCAGTACTTC
TRBJ2-2 | TRBV5-8 | . | . | 16 | CASSLAQVQPSGELFF | TGTGCCAGCAGCTTGGCCCAAGTCCAACCGTCCGGGGAGCTGTTTTTT
TRBJ2-7 | TRBV28 | many | . | 14 | CASSQDTQSYEQYF | TGTGCCAGCAGTCAGGATACTCAATCCTACGAGCAGTACTTC
TRBJ1-6 | TRBV6-6 | . | TRBD1 | 17 | CASSYSGTGGRNSPLHF | TGTGCCAGCAGTTACTCCGGTACAGGGGGCCGGAATTCACCCCTCCACTTT
TRBJ1-4 | TRBV25-1 | many | TRBD1 | 15 | CASSDGQGWSEKLFF | TGTGCCAGCAGTGACGGACAGGGGTGGAGTGAAAAACTGTTTTTT
TRBJ2-7 | TRBV20-1 | few | TRBD2 | 11 | CSASGRWEQYF | TGCAGTGCTAGCGGGAGGTGGGAGCAGTACTTC
TRBJ2-7 | TRBV18 | few | . | 15 | CASSPSQGVSYEQYF | TGTGCCAGCTCACCATCCCAGGGTGTGAGCTACGAGCAGTACTTC
TRBJ2-7 | TRBV6-2/TRBV6-3 | few | TRBD2 | 16 | CASKHGLAGGPYEQYF | TGTGCCAGCAAGCACGGGTTAGCGGGAGGGCCCTACGAGCAGTACTTC
TRBJ2-5 | TRBV13 | . | . | 13 | CASSGGSRETQYF | TGTGCCAGCAGCGGCGGAAGTCGAGAGACCCAGTACTTC
TRBJ2-2 | TRBV15 | few | . | 16 | CATSRDTGGNTGELFF | TGTGCCACCAGCAGAGATACCGGGGGGAACACCGGGGAGCTGTTTTTT
TRBJ2-7 | TRBV3-1 | once | . | 12 | CASSHGLIEQYF | TGTGCCAGCAGCCACGGACTCATCGAGCAGTACTTC
TRBJ2-5 | TRBV28 | many | . | 14 | CASSPEAGSETQYF | TGTGCCAGCAGCCCCGAGGCAGGGTCGGAGACCCAGTACTTC
TRBJ1-2 | TRBV20-1 | many | . | 12 | CSATRDLEGYTF | TGCAGTGCCACGCGGGACTTGGAGGGCTACACCTTC
TRBJ2-7 | TRBV11-2 | many | . | 15 | CASSLSREGVYEQYF | TGTGCCAGCAGCTTATCTCGGGAAGGGGTCTACGAGCAGTACTTC
TRBJ1-2 | TRBV6-2/TRBV6-3 | . | . | 12 | CASESGNYGYTF | TGTGCCAGCGAGTCGGGAAACTATGGCTACACCTTC
TRBJ1-1 | TRBV5-4 | few | . | 13 | CASSPEADSEAFF | TGTGCCAGCAGCCCCGAGGCAGACAGTGAAGCTTTCTTT
TRBJ1-1 | TRBV28 | many | . | 15 | CASSFGQILNTEAFF | TGTGCCAGCAGTTTTGGGCAGATATTGAACACTGAAGCTTTCTTT
TRBJ2-7 | TRBV6-5 | many | TRBD2 | 15 | CASSYFRRGAYEQYF | TGTGCCAGCAGTTACTTCCGTCGGGGGGCCTACGAGCAGTACTTC
TRBJ2-7 | TRBV5-6 | . | . | 12 | CASSSPPGEQYF | TGTGCCAGCAGCTCGCCCCCGGGGGAGCAGTACTTC
TRBJ2-7 | TRBV6-1 | many | . | 15 | CASSRNRDTSYEQYF | TGTGCCAGCTCCCGGAACCGGGACACCTCCTACGAGCAGTACTTC
TRBJ1-1 | TRBV5-1 | . | . | 14 | CASSLDPGNTEAFF | TGCGCCAGCAGCTTGGACCCGGGGAACACTGAAGCTTTCTTT
TRBJ2-7 | TRBV3-1 | few | TRBD1 | 16 | CASSQDIRQGLYEQYF | TGTGCCAGCAGCCAAGATATCAGACAGGGTCTCTACGAGCAGTACTTC
TRBJ2-5 | TRBV19 | many | TRBD1 | 16 | CATQQEGQGLQETQYF | TGTGCCACCCAACAGGAGGGACAGGGGCTCCAAGAGACCCAGTACTTC
TRBJ1-1 | TRBV15 | many | . | 16 | CATSRDLFRGYTEAFF | TGTGCCACCAGCAGAGATCTTTTCCGGGGGTACACTGAAGCTTTCTTT
TRBJ2-2 | TRBV25-1 | few | TRBD2 | 17 | CASRAPLAGVHTGELFF | TGTGCCAGCAGGGCCCCACTAGCGGGAGTCCACACCGGGGAGCTGTTTTTT
TRBJ2-2 | TRBV15 | many | . | 15 | CATSSGASNTGELFF | TGTGCCACCAGCAGCGGGGCATCGAACACCGGGGAGCTGTTTTTT
TRBJ2-7 | TRBV9 | many | . | 12 | CASSVSSGEQYF | TGTGCCAGCAGCGTAAGTTCGGGAGAGCAGTACTTC
TRBJ1-5 | TRBV10-3 | many | TRBD1 | 13 | CAIRGTGDQPQHF | TGTGCCATCAGAGGGACAGGGGATCAGCCCCAGCATTTT
TRBJ2-7 | TRBV20-1 | many | . | 11 | CSATGSYEQYF | TGCAGTGCCACAGGGTCGTACGAGCAGTACTTC
TRBJ2-7 | TRBV19 | . | . | 15 | CASSIGGVVPYEQYF | TGTGCCAGTAGTATAGGGGGGGTCGTCCCCTACGAGCAGTACTTC
TRBJ2-2 | TRBV7-9 | . | . | 12 | CASRPLGGELFF | TGTGCCAGCAGACCATTGGGCGGGGAGCTGTTTTTT
TRBJ1-5 | TRBV3-1 | many | . | 12 | CASSQGPGPQHF | TGTGCCAGCAGCCAAGGACCCGGGCCCCAGCATTTT
TRBJ2-1 | TRBV7-8 | . | . | 18 | CASSLAKFYQSSYNEQFF | TGTGCCAGCAGCTTAGCGAAATTCTATCAGAGCTCCTACAATGAGCAGTTCTTC
TRBJ2-7 | TRBV18 | many | . | 14 | CASSRDKSSYEQYF | TGTGCCAGCTCACGGGACAAGAGCTCCTACGAGCAGTACTTC
TRBJ2-6 | TRBV7-2 | few | TRBD2 | 16 | CASSLASGTGANVLTF | TGTGCCAGCAGCTTAGCGAGCGGGACTGGGGCCAACGTCCTGACTTTC
TRBJ1-2 | TRBV30 | many | . | 12 | CAWQQGNYGYTF | TGTGCCTGGCAACAGGGAAACTATGGCTACACCTTC
TRBJ1-1 | TRBV2 | many | . | 13 | CASELYSATEAFF | TGTGCCAGCGAGCTCTATTCTGCTACTGAAGCTTTCTTT
TRBJ1-3 | TRBV28 | many | . | 15 | CASSSWGRSGNTIYF | TGTGCCAGCAGTTCCTGGGGCCGCTCTGGAAACACCATATATTTT
TRBJ2-7 | TRBV3-1 | few | TRBD1 | 15 | CASSQGQGKIYEQYF | TGTGCCAGCAGCCAAGGACAGGGGAAGATCTACGAGCAGTACTTC
TRBJ2-2 | TRBV7-9 | . | TRBD1 | 15 | CASSFGQGEVGELFF | TGTGCCAGCAGCTTCGGACAGGGGGAAGTCGGGGAGCTGTTTTTT
TRBJ2-2 | TRBV19 | few | . | 15 | CASSKPGGPTGELFF | TGTGCCAGTAGTAAACCCGGGGGCCCAACCGGGGAGCTGTTTTTT
TRBJ2-7 | TRBV6-2/TRBV6-3 | few | TRBD1 | 14 | CASRPTGGTYEQYF | TGTGCCAGCAGGCCGACAGGGGGGACCTACGAGCAGTACTTC
TRBJ1-5 | TRBV20-1 | . | . | 14 | CSANGHLSNQPQHF | TGCAGTGCAAACGGACACCTTAGCAATCAGCCCCAGCATTTT
TRBJ1-2 | TRBV20-1 | . | . | 11 | CSATDSYGYTF | TGCAGTGCTACCGACAGTTATGGCTACACCTTC
TRBJ2-2 | TRBV27 | many | TRBD1 | 16 | CASSLPGQPNTGELFF | TGTGCCAGCAGTCTCCCGGGACAGCCTAACACCGGGGAGCTGTTTTTT
TRBJ2-6 | TRBV19 | few | . | 15 | CASIGVGSGANVLTF | TGTGCCAGTATAGGGGTTGGCTCTGGGGCCAACGTCCTGACTTTC
TRBJ2-2 | TRBV2 | many | TRBD1 | 15 | CASSDRDRMTGELFF | TGTGCCAGCAGTGACCGGGACAGGATGACCGGGGAGCTGTTTTTT
TRBJ1-1 | TRBV11-2 | many | . | 15 | CASSLVGQGLTEAFF | TGTGCCAGCAGCTTAGTTGGGCAGGGCTTAACTGAAGCTTTCTTT
TRBJ1-1 | TRBV7-2 | many | TRBD1 | 16 | CASSLGRMDRGFDAFF | TGTGCCAGCAGCTTAGGGAGGATGGACAGGGGGTTCGATGCTTTCTTT
TRBJ1-6 | TRBV6-5 | . | . | 17 | CASSYSRRSSYNSPLHF | TGTGCCAGCAGTTACAGTCGCCGAAGCTCCTATAATTCACCCCTCCACTTT
TRBJ2-5 | TRBV5-1 | once | . | 13 | CASGGTGQETQYF | TGCGCCAGCGGAGGGACTGGCCAAGAGACCCAGTACTTC